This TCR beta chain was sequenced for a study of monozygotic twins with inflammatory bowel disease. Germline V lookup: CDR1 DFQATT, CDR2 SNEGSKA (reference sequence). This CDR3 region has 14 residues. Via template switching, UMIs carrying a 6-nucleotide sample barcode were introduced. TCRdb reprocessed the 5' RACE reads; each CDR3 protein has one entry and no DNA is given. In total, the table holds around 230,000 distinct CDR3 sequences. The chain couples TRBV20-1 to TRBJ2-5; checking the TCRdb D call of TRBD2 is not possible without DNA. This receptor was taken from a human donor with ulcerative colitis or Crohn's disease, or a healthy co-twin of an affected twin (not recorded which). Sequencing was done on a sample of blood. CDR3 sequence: CSTNSGGAQETQYF.